This entry lists 13 T cell receptor beta chains sequenced from one sample in a study of blood T cell repertoires in COVID-19. Clones were read by immunoSEQ multiplex PCR, and TCRdb kept only the in-frame ones, dropping some. Among under 200,000 clones listed, 88% were seen once. The sequencing sample was made of peripheral blood. All receptors come from a man in his sixties with acute or convalescent COVID-19.

The chain uses TRBV18 and TRBJ1-6; D possibly corresponds to TRBD1 (5 bases). CDR3 size: 13 residues. From germline, CDR1 is KGHSH and CDR2 LQKENI. V was clipped by 3 bases and J by 7 bases, with 7 bases between them. The CDR3 sequence: CASSPRENSPLHF. The CDR3 DNA reads as TGTGCCAGCTCACCCAGGGAAAATTCACCCCTCCACTTT.

V gene TRBV7-3 combines with J gene TRBJ2-2, with D tentatively TRBD2 (6 bases). Looked up from germline, CDR1 is SGHTA and CDR2 is FQGTGA. Deletions cut 6 bases from V and 5 bases from J, with 13 bases between. CDR3 length: 14 amino acids. CDR3 protein: CASSYLAVTGELFF. CDR3 bases: TGTGCCAGCAGTTATTTAGCGGTTACCGGGGAGCTGTTTTTT.

The V call is TRBV9, the J call TRBJ2-3; 13 nucleotides line up with TRBD2. Trimming cost V 4 bases and J 3 bases; bases outside gene matches: 5. Germline lookup yields CDR1 SGDLS and CDR2 YYNGEE. The CDR3 extends over 16 amino acids. The CDR3 is CASSFGLAGVTDTQYF. Written as DNA, the CDR3 is TGTGCCAGCAGCTTCGGACTAGCGGGGGTAACAGATACGCAGTATTTT.

The V and J genes are TRBV27 and TRBJ1-4, with 7 bases aligning to TRBD1. There are 13 residues in the CDR3. The germline gives CDR1 MNHEY, CDR2 SMNVEV (reference sequence). The V gene end was trimmed by 3 bases and the J gene end by 8 bases; junction bases not matched to a gene: 3. Here the CDR3 reads CASSFLTGEKLFF. CDR3 sequence (DNA): TGTGCCAGCAGTTTTTTGACAGGGGAAAAACTGTTTTTT.

In this sample, this clone turned up once. The chain couples TRBV6-5 to TRBJ1-2; D is perhaps TRBD1 (6 bases). Germline CDR1 MNHEY, CDR2 SVGAGI. The V end lost 4 bases, the J end lost 4 bases, and 10 bases lay between the germline ends. CDR3 size: 13 residues. CDR3 loop: CASSSQGGYGYTF. As DNA, the CDR3 is TGTGCCAGCAGTTCACAGGGTGGCTATGGCTACACCTTC.

The V call is TRBV7-3, the J call TRBJ1-1; 8 nucleotides align to TRBD1. The junction had 7 bases not matched to a gene; V was cut back by 0 bases and J by 4 bases. The CDR3 is 16 amino acids. Germline assignment: CDR1 SGHTA and CDR2 FQGTGA. The CDR3 DNA follows: TGTGCCAGCAGCTTAACTAGTGGACAGGGTGGCACTGAAGCTTTCTTT. Protein: CASSLTSGQGGTEAFF.

The chain recombines TRBV9 with TRBJ2-7; D gene ambiguous. The CDR3 runs to 15 residues. Trimming cost V 4 bases and J 2 bases, with 16 bases left between them. Germline V lookup: CDR1 SGDLS, CDR2 YYNGEE. CDR3: CASSPSSLITYEQYF. The CDR3 bases are TGTGCCAGCAGCCCTAGTAGCCTAATAACCTACGAGCAGTACTTC. The full variable domain, completed using reference TRBV9 and TRBJ2-7, is DSGVTQTPKHLITATGQRVTLRCSPRSGDLSVYWYQQSLDQGLQFLIQYYNGEERAKGNILERFSAQQFPDLHSELNLSSLELGDSALYFCASSPSSLITYEQYFGPGTRLTVT.

The chain uses TRBV7-6 and TRBJ1-6, with a weak D call TRBD1 (5 bases). The V end was cut by 1 base, the J end by 8 bases, with 12 bases between. Per germline, CDR1 SGHVS and CDR2 FNYEAQ. This CDR3 spans 15 amino acids. In DNA, the CDR3 is TGTGCCAGCAGCTTAGGGTATCGGGGGTATTCACCCCTCCACTTT. This sequence encodes CASSLGYRGYSPLHF.

The chain recombines TRBV30 with TRBJ2-1; 8 nucleotides line up with TRBD1. The ends lost 2 bases at V and 3 bases at J; junction bases unmatched: 6. This CDR3 is 15 amino acids long. Looked up from germline, CDR1 is GTSNPN and CDR2 is SVGIG (reference sequence). The CDR3: CAWSPGTGLYNEQFF. The CDR3 nucleotides are TGTGCCTGGAGTCCCGGGACAGGTCTCTACAATGAGCAGTTCTTC.

The chain recombines TRBV7-9 with TRBJ2-1, with 9 nucleotides matching TRBD2. This CDR3 has 15 residues. V shed 5 bases, J shed 9 bases, and the junction held 11 bases outside the gene matches. Germline CDR1 reads SEHNR; CDR2 reads FQNEAQ (reference sequence). The CDR3 spells CASSPRGGGEGEQFF. DNA of the CDR3: TGTGCCAGCAGCCCCCGCGGCGGGGGGGAGGGTGAGCAGTTCTTC.

This chain uses TRBV30 with TRBJ2-5, with 9 bases matching TRBD1. CDR3 size: 13 residues. Germline values: CDR1 GTSNPN, CDR2 SVGIG (reference sequence). The J segment lost 5 bases and the V segment lost 1 base, leaving 2 bases of the junction unmatched. This CDR3 reads CAWSGTGVETQYF. In DNA, the CDR3 is TGTGCCTGGAGTGGGACAGGGGTCGAGACCCAGTACTTC.

Concerning this clone: Its ends do not fully match the called genes, so a read error is possible. V is TRBV27 and J is TRBJ1-2; 9 bases align to TRBD1. CDR3 length equals 15 residues. Germline V gene data show CDR1 as MNHEY and CDR2 as SMNVEV (reference sequence). This chain's CDR3 is CASSSGTGRVYGYTF. In DNA, the CDR3 is TGTGCCAGTAGTTCCGGGACAGGGAGGGTTTACGGCTACACCTTC.

This chain connects TRBV3-1 (or the pseudogene TRBV3-2) to TRBJ1-4; TRBD1 agrees at 9 bases. J lost 6 bases, V lost 4 bases, and 9 bases had no gene match. The germline CDR1 and CDR2 sequences are LGHDT and YNNKEL (reference sequence). This CDR3 has 16 amino acids. The DNA of the CDR3 is TGTGCCAGCAGCCCGGGACAGGGAATGGGGGATGAAAAACTGTTTTTT. It encodes CASSPGQGMGDEKLFF.